The present T cell receptor beta chain was sequenced within a study of T-cell reconstitution after alpha-beta-depleted transplantation in children. This clonotype was seen ten or more times. Preparation of the TCRbeta library involved a method that used unique molecular identifiers. MiXCR, run by TCRdb on the PCR reads, gives a single entry per CDR3 protein. The repertoire consists of about 200,000 distinct CDR3 sequences, with roughly 7% occurring once and the leading ten covering 5.5%. There are 11 residues in the CDR3. V lost 7 bases to trimming and J lost 0 bases, with 7 bases between them. The V gene's germline CDR1 is SQVTM and CDR2 ANQGSEA.

The sample here was PBMCs, taken before TCRalphabeta/CD19-depleted stem cell transplant. This clonotype was obtained from a boy aged 2-9 years with acute lymphoblastic leukemia, due to receive a stem cell transplant. The gene calls are TRBV29-1 and TRBJ2-7; D ambiguous. CDR3: CSGRDSYEQYF. CDR3 sequence (DNA): TGCAGCGGCCGCGACTCCTACGAGCAGTACTTC.